The 11 T cell receptor beta chains reported below all come from one sample, sequenced in a study of T cells after yellow fever vaccination. TCRdb recomputed calls from the 5' RACE reads with MiXCR, one row per CDR3 protein. Among some 300,000 distinct CDR3 sequences listed, 8.7% were seen once. The sequencing used CD4+ T cells sorted from PBMCs, collected 5 days after the yellow fever booster vaccination. The source is a man aged 18-30 years who received the YFV17D yellow fever vaccine.

This clonotype came up many times. The rearrangement joins TRBV7-2 to TRBJ1-2; 9 nucleotides line up with TRBD1. This CDR3 comprises 14 residues. Germline V gives CDR1 SGHTA, CDR2 FQGNSA. V dropped 5 bases and J dropped 4; count of bases not matched to a gene: 5. The CDR3 DNA reads as TGTGCCAGCAGCCTTGGGGGACAGGGCTATGGCTACACCTTC. Encoded protein: CASSLGGQGYGYTF.

The chain couples TRBV7-2 to TRBJ2-1, with D maybe TRBD2 (5 bases). The germline V and J ends were trimmed by 7 bases and 1 base, with 11 bases remaining between them. Germline V gives CDR1 SGHTA, CDR2 FQGNSA. The CDR3 is 14 amino acids. Here the CDR3 DNA reads TGTGCCAGCACCCAAGCGGTGTCCTACAATGAGCAGTTCTTC. Protein product: CASTQAVSYNEQFF.

V and J are TRBV3-1 and TRBJ2-6, with unresolved D. The CDR3 is 15 amino acids. The V gene's germline CDR1 is LGHDT and CDR2 YNNKEL (reference sequence). V was shortened by 3 bases and J by 2 bases, with 8 bases between the two germline ends. This CDR3 is CASSHSDAGANVLTF. Here the CDR3 DNA reads TGTGCCAGCAGCCACTCCGATGCTGGGGCCAACGTCCTGACTTTC.

This clonotype appeared many times. This chain uses TRBV9 with TRBJ2-3; 10 nucleotides align to TRBD2. The CDR3 spans 17 residues. Trimming cost V 0 bases and J 6 bases; bases outside gene matches: 10. Germline CDR1 reads SGDLS; CDR2 reads YYNGEE. As DNA, the CDR3 is TGTGCCAGCAGCGTAGGGGCTCAGCGGGGGGGCCGCGATACGCAGTATTTT. It specifies CASSVGAQRGGRDTQYF.

This clonotype was recorded many times. The chain links TRBV12-3 or TRBV12-4 to TRBJ1-3; no clear D gene. The CDR3 spans 14 residues. Deletions cut 3 bases from V and 2 bases from J, with 8 bases between. The CDR3 coding sequence is TGTGCCAGCAGTTTTCAAGGTCCTGGAAACACCATATATTTT. Protein sequence: CASSFQGPGNTIYF.

In its sample, this clonotype was seen many times. The V call is TRBV5-1, the J call TRBJ1-3; D gene unclear. The V end was cut by 0 bases, the J end by 8 bases, with 9 bases between. Looked up from germline, CDR1 is SGHRS and CDR2 is YFSETQ. The CDR3 runs 13 residues. Here the CDR3 DNA reads TGCGCCAGCAGCTTGGATTTGGATCACACCATATATTTT. This encodes CASSLDLDHTIYF. Based on the CDR3 plus reference TRBV5-1 and TRBJ1-3, the full variable domain is KAGVTQTPRYLIKTRGQQVTLSCSPISGHRSVSWYQQTPGQGLQFLFEYFSETQRNKGNFPGRFSGRQFSNSRSEMNVSTLELGDSALYLCASSLDLDHTIYFGEGSWLTVV.

J is TRBJ2-1 and V is TRBV6-6, with 14 bases identical to TRBD2. This CDR3 has 16 amino acids. The germline V gene encodes CDR1 MNHNY and CDR2 SVGAGI (reference sequence). V lost 6 bases to trimming and J lost 1 base; unmatched junction nucleotides: 2. In nucleotides, the CDR3 is TGTGCCAGCAGCCGGACTAGCGGGGGGTCCTACAATGAGCAGTTCTTC. It codes for CASSRTSGGSYNEQFF.

In its sample, this clonotype was seen a few times. The J gene is TRBJ2-2, the V gene TRBV6-6, with 15 bases matching TRBD2. The CDR3 covers 18 residues. Unmatched junction bases numbered 6, after V lost 2 bases and J lost 5 bases. Germline CDR1 is MNHNY and CDR2 is SVGAGI (reference sequence). CDR3 in amino acids: CASSYRTSGGAGTGELFF. CDR3 in DNA: TGTGCCAGCAGTTACCGGACTAGCGGGGGGGCAGGAACCGGGGAGCTGTTTTTT.

The chain combines TRBV4-3 with TRBJ2-3; the D gene could be TRBD1 or TRBD2 (6 bases each). Trimming cost V 4 bases and J 3 bases, with 14 bases left between them. Germline CDR1 and CDR2: LGHNA and YSLEER. The CDR3 is made up of 15 amino acids. CDR3 sequence: CASSPRGVGTDTQYF. CDR3 nucleotide sequence: TGCGCCAGCAGCCCTAGGGGGGTTGGGACAGATACGCAGTATTTT.

In its sample, this clonotype was seen many times. This chain connects TRBV5-1 to TRBJ2-1; D ambiguous. Germline CDR1 is SGHRS and CDR2 is YFSETQ. V lost 7 bases and J lost 6, with 11 bases in between. This CDR3 comprises 12 residues. The CDR3 DNA reads as TGCGCCAGCGGAGTGACGGGCAATGAGCAGTTCTTC. Protein: CASGVTGNEQFF.

The chain carries TRBV18 and TRBJ1-1, with 8 nucleotides matching TRBD1. Losses at the gene ends were 3 bases for V and 1 base for J; bases not matched to a gene: 4. The germline CDR1 and CDR2 sequences are KGHSH and LQKENI. The CDR3 extends over 15 amino acids. Here the CDR3 DNA reads TGTGCCAGCTCACCCTGGACAGGGTCGAACACTGAAGCTTTCTTT. Protein: CASSPWTGSNTEAFF.